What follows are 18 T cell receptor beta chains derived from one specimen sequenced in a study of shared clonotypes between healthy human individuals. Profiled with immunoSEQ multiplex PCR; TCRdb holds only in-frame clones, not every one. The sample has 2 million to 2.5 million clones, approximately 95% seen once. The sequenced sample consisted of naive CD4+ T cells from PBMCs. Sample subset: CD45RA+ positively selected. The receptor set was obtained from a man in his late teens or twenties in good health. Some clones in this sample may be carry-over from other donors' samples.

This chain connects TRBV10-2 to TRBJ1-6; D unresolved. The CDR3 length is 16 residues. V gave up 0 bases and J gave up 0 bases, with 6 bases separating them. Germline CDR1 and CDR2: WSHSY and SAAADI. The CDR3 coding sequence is TGCGCCAGCAGTGAGTCGGGCAGCTCCTATAATTCACCCCTCCACTTT. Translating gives CASSESGSSYNSPLHF.

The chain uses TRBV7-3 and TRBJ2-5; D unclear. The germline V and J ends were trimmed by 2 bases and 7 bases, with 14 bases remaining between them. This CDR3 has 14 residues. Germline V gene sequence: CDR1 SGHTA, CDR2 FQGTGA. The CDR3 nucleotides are TGTGCCAGCAGCTTAGAACCGATCCTGGGGACCCAGTACTTC. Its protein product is CASSLEPILGTQYF.

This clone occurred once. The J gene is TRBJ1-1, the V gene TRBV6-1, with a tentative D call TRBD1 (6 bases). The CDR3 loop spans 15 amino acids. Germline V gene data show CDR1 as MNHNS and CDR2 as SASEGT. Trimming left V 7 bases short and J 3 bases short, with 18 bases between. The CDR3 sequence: CASTDRGAVDTEAFF. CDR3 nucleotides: TGTGCCAGCACCGACCGGGGGGCGGTGGACACTGAAGCTTTCTTT.

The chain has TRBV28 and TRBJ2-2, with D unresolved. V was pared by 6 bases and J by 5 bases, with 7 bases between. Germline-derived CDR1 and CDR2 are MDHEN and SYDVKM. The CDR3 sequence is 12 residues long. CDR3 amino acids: CASRLFTGELFF. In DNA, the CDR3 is TGTGCCAGCAGGCTATTTACCGGGGAGCTGTTTTTT.

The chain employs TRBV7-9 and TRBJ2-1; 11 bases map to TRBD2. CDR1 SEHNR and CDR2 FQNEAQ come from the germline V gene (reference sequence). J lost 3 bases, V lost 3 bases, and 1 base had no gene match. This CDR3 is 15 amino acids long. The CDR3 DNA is TGTGCCAGCAGCTTCGGGACTAGCGGCTACAATGAGCAGTTCTTC. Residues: CASSFGTSGYNEQFF.

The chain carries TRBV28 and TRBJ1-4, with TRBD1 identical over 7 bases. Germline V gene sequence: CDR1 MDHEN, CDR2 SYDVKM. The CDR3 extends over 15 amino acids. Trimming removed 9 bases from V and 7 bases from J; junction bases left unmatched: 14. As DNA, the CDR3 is TGTGCCAGTGACCCGGGACAGAGGGGCGGTGAAAAACTGTTTTTT. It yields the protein CASDPGQRGGEKLFF.

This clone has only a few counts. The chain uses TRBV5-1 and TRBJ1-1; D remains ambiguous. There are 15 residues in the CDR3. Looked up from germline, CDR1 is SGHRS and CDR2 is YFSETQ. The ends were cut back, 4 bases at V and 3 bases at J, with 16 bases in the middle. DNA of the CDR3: TGCGCCAGCAGCCCCACCAGCAGTGTAGACACTGAAGCTTTCTTT. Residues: CASSPTSSVDTEAFF.

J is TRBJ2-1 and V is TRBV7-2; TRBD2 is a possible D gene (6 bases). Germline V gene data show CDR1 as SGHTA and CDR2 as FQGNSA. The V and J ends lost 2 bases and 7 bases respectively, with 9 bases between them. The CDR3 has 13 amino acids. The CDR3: CASSLWSGNEQFF. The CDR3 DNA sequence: TGTGCCAGCAGCTTATGGAGCGGGAATGAGCAGTTCTTC. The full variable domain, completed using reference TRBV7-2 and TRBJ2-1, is GAGVSQSPSNKVTEKGKDVELRCDPISGHTALYWYRQSLGQGLEFLIYFQGNSAPDKSGLPSDRFSAERTGGSVSTLTIQRTQQEDSAVYLCASSLWSGNEQFFGPGTRLTVL.

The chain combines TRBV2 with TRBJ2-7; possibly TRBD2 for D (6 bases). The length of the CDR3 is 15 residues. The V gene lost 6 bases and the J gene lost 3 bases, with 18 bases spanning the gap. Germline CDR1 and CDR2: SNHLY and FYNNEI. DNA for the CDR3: TGTGCCAGCAGGCCACGATTGTGGGACTTCTACGAGCAGTACTTC. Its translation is CASRPRLWDFYEQYF.

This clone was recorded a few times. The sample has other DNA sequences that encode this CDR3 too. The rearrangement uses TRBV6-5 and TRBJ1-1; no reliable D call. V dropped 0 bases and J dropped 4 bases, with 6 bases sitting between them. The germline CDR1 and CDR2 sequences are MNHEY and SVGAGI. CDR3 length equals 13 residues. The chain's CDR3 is CASSYSGRTEAFF. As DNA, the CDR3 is TGTGCCAGCAGTTACTCAGGGCGCACTGAAGCTTTCTTT.

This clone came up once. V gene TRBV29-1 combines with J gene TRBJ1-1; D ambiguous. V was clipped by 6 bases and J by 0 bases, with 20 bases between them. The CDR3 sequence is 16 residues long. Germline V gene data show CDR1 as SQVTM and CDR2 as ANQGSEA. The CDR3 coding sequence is TGCAGCGTCAGAGCGGGCCTCAATACCATGAACACTGAAGCTTTCTTT. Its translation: CSVRAGLNTMNTEAFF.

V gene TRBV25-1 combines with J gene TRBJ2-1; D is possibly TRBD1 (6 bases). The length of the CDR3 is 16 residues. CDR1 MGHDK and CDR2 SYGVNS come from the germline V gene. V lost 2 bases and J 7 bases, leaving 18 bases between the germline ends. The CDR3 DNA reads TGTGCCAGCAGTGAAAGCGGCAGGGGCTCGATTAATGAGCAGTTCTTC. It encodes CASSESGRGSINEQFF.

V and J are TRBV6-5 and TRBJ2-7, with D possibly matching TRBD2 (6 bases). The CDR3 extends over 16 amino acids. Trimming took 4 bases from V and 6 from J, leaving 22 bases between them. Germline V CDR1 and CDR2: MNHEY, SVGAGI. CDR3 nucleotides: TGTGCCAGCAGTTTTCATACCGGAGGACTACGGAGCGAGCAGTACTTC. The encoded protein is CASSFHTGGLRSEQYF.

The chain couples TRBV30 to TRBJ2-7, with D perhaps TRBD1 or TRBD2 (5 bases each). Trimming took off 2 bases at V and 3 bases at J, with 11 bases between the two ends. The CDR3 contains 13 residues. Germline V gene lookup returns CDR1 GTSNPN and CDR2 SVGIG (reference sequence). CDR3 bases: TGTGCCTGGAGTAGTGGGGCGGGCTACGAGCAGTACTTC. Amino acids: CAWSSGAGYEQYF.

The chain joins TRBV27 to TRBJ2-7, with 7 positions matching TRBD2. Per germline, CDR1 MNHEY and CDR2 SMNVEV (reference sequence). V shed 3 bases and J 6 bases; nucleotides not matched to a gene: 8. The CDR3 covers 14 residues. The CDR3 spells CASSFLAGAGEQYF. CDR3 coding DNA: TGTGCCAGCAGTTTTCTGGCGGGAGCCGGCGAGCAGTACTTC.

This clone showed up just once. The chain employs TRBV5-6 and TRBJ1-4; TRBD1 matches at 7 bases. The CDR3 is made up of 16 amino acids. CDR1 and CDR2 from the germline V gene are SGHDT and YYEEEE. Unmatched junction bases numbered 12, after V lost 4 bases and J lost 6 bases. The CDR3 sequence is CASSGRGASDYEKLFF. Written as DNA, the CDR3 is TGTGCCAGCAGCGGCAGGGGGGCGTCCGACTATGAAAAACTGTTTTTT.

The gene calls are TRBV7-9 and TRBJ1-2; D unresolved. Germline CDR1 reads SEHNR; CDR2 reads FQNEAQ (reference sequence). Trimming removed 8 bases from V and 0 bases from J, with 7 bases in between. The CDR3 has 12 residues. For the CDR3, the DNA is TGTGCCAGCGGTACTCCTAACTATGGCTACACCTTC. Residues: CASGTPNYGYTF. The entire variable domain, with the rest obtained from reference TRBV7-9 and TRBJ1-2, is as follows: DTGVSQNPRHKITKRGQNVTFRCDPISEHNRLYWYRQTLGQGPEFLTYFQNEAQLEKSRLLSDRFSAERPKGSFSTLEIQRTEQGDSAMYLCASGTPNYGYTFGSGTRLTVV.

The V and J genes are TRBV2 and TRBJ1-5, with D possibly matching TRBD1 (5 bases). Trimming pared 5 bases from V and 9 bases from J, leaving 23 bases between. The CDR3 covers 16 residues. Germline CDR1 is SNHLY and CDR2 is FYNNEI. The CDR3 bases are TGTGCCAGCAGTCCCGAGGGGACGCATCTTGGTTCGCCCCAGCATTTT. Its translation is CASSPEGTHLGSPQHF.